The source of this T cell receptor beta chain is a study of T cells after yellow fever vaccination. Study summary: Fractions of low cell number were prepared using SMART-Seq v4 Ultra Low Input. General study points: Reappearance after the booster was seen for most primary-vaccination clones, at roughly 96% CD4 and 85% to 90% CD8. CD4 and CD8 compartments shared a small share of clonotypes, likely from convergent recombination.

About this clonotype: The antigen is not known.

Trimming took off 0 bases at V and 5 bases at J, with 19 bases between the two ends. Germline V gene sequence: CDR1 DFQATT, CDR2 SNEGSKA (reference sequence). The CDR3 consists of 17 residues. Each CDR3 protein gets one entry after TCRdb re-called the 5' RACE reads with MiXCR. The table has about 340,000 distinct CDR3 sequences, over 8% seen once. Specimen: PBMCs, collected on the day of the first yellow fever vaccination. The V and J genes are TRBV20-1 and TRBJ2-2; TRBD2 is a possible D gene (7 bases). The origin of this receptor is a man aged 18 to 30 who received the YFV17D yellow fever vaccine. The CDR3 DNA reads as TGCAGTGCTAGAGATAGTAGTTCGGGGGGCGGAACCGGGGAGCTGTTTTTT. It specifies CSARDSSSGGGTGELFF.